The entry below describes one T cell receptor (beta chain). In this sample, this clonotype turned up many times. The antigen this receptor binds is unknown. One base away there is no much larger clone; base qualities are not given. From the cysteine up to the phenylalanine, the CDR3 has a length of 14 residues. Solely the CDR3 DNA is kept, with 42 bases framed from the first base. Trimming costs V 4 bases and J 7 bases, and their ends lie 17 bases apart. CDR1 and CDR2 are drawn from the germline V gene: SGHRS, YFSETQ. Every donor was a healthy Caucasian. The twin cohort comprised three pairs of female monozygotic twins, all aged roughly 18 to 30 years. Peripheral blood mononuclear cells were used as the source from which RNA for TCR libraries was isolated. This sample was taken from a study of identical twins (dated by TCRdb to the mid-2010s). With respect to the entire study: To test whether fetal clonotypes persist, this study deep-sequenced TCR alpha and beta repertoires from monozygotic twins, from unrelated adults of various ages, and from cord blood. To rule out contamination, replicate twin experiments were performed at different times with different library preparation protocols.

The method was 5' RACE. The data were produced on an Illumina HiSeq 2000. Template switching added a universal primer binding site, and the final cDNA carried a unique molecular identifier that allowed TCR cDNA molecules to be counted accurately. Specific primers in the conserved constant-segment region were used to synthesize first-strand cDNA for the TCR alpha and beta chains. Each cDNA library was double barcoded, with a SMART-Mk sample barcode plus Illumina barcodes, to control for contamination. Two successive PCR steps introduced TruSeq adapter sequences along with Illumina sample barcodes. Sequencing of the TCR alpha and beta cDNA libraries was done on the Illumina HiSeq platform using custom primers. Processing in the source paper ran as follows. Raw reads were processed with MiGEC to extract unique molecular identifiers, and MiXCR was used to determine CDR3 positions. For each individual, recombination models were inferred using an EM algorithm with the repgenHMM and IGoR tools. Shared clonotype analysis was performed with the tcR package in R, normalizing sharing by the product of cloneset sizes. To study raw recombination free of thymic and clonal selection effects, out-of-frame nonproductive sequences were analyzed. TCRdb reanalyzed the raw reads on its own, using fastp at Q25 for trimming and MiXCR for clone calling, and kept in-frame beta chains. One record per CDR3 amino acid sequence lists the most common genes and DNA. These V and J calls rely on TCRdb rather than the paper's analysis. The sample table lists some 590,000 distinct CDR3 sequences, 7.5% to 10% of them with a count of one. The biggest ten clones account for under 3% of the sample.

What the study reported, not specific to this receptor: Compared with coincidental sharing between unrelated individuals, out-of-frame TCR alpha sequences shared between twins had an excess of sequences with low generation probability. Because the same donors could not be followed over many years, the conclusions relied on cross-sectional statistical analysis. Fewer insertions were carried by abundant cord blood beta clonotypes, a similar but weaker trend appeared in young adult naive repertoires, and no such trend appeared in memory repertoires. In monozygotic twins, recombination models systematically underestimated out-of-frame TCR alpha sharing, but the models matched the sharing seen between unrelated individuals. Zero-insertion analyses could be partly confounded by invariant T cells such as MAIT and iNKT, though diverse VJ usage argued against such confounding for most clonotypes. Excess twin sharing in beta out-of-frame sequences was weaker because fewer shared sequences lowered the signal-to-noise ratio.

The sample was also linked to a second study, of yellow fever vaccine responses in identical twins. From the second report: According to the authors, the vaccine-induced T cell response in identical twins seemed to be partly convergent and partly specific to each individual. In the study, vaccine-responding T cell clones were precisely tracked in identical twins.

Sequencing was carried out using PBMCs. This clonotype originated in a woman in her late teens or twenties in good health. The sequence links TRBV5-1 to TRBJ2-5; the D gene is possibly TRBD2, with 5 bases matching. The CDR3 here reads CASSRDFTPGTQYF. The DNA reads TGCGCCAGCAGCCGGGATTTCACACCGGGGACCCAGTACTTC.